This T cell receptor (beta chain) was sequenced for a study of T cell repertoires in cytomegalovirus infection. About the research overall: The authors relied on CMV epitopes, both recently identified HLA-C-restricted and well-studied HLA-B-restricted. Public TCR beta signature analysis indicated the presence of both CMV infection and matching HLA type.

The study's findings and limits: Pooled public TCR beta family frequency picked out CMV carriers with the relevant HLA. The study found HLA-C-restricted CMV-specific TCR beta clonotypes dominating the ex vivo response.

TCRdb reanalysed the reads using MiXCR and keeps one entry per CDR3 protein. Here the sample spans about 920,000 distinct CDR3 sequences, under 40% being singletons. This clonotype was detected ten times or more. The antigen is unknown. Material: cultured CD8+ T cells from PBMCs, obtained from culture after CMV antigen stimulation. This TCR came from a human donor in good health (CMV status not recorded). Some clones in this sample may be carry-over from other donors' samples.

The CDR3, as DNA: TGTGCCAGCAGCCGACTCAAAGGACGGGTTGATCAGCCCCAGCATTTT. This sequence encodes CASSRLKGRVDQPQHF. J is TRBJ1-5 and V is TRBV7-8; D remains unclear. This CDR3 has 16 amino acids. In germline, CDR1 is SGHVS, CDR2 FQNEAQ. V was cut by 5 bases and J by 5 bases, with 19 bases left in between.